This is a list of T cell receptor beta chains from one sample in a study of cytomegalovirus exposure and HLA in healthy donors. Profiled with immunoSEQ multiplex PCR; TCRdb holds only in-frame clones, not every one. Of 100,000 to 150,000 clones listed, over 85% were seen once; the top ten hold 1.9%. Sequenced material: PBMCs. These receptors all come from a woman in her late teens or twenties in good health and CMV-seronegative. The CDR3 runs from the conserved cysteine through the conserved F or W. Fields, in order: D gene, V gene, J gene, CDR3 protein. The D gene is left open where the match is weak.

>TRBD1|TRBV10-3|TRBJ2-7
CAISGDRGFSYEQYF
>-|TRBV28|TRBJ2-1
CASSSPQTYNEQFF
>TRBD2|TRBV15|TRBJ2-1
CATRLAGVREQFF
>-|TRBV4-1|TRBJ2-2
CASSQEKGPSNTGELFF
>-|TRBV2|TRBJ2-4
CASSEAVASGWDIQYF
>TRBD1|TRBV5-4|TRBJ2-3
CASSLDRDTDTQYF
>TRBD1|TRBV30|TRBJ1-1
CAWRRLLTGSAFF
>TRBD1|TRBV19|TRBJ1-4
CASSMGQGSNEKLFF
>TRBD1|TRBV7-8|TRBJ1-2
CASSPGTALMGYGYTF
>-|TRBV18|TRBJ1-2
CASSPQGVDVGYTF
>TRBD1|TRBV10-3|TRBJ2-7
CAISNRDSETLEQYF
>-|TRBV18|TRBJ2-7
CASSPSGQIYEQYF
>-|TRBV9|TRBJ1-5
CASSPRDIHQPQHF
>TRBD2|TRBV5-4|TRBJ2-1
CASSPGLAGAYNEQFF
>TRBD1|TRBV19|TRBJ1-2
CASSRAGGRGYTF
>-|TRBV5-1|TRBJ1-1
CASSQGTQNTEAFF
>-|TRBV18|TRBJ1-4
CASSPPQDGNEKLFF
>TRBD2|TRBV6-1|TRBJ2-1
CASSGTSGNEQFF
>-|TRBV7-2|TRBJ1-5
CASSLNQGNNQPQHF
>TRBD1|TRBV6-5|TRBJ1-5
CASSPGQVSNQPQHF
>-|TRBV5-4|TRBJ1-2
CASSPGRANYGYTF
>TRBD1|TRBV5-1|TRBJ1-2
CASSLAGTDSYGYTF
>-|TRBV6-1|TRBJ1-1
CASSEWQDTEAFF
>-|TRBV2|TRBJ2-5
CASSEYSGYGETQYF
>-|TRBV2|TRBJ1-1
CASTNQVEAFF
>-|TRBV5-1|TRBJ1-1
CASSAGGASGQNTEAFF
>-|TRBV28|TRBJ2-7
CASRPVGGEQYF
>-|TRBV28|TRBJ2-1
CASSLYPGQDEQFF
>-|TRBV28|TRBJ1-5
CASSVQGRDQPQHF
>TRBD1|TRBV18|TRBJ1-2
CASTKNARGTGTSYGYTF
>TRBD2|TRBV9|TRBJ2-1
CASSPSGLAFIDEQFF
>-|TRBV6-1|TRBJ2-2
CASSEEAGGFSGELFF